This is a list of T cell receptor beta chains from one sample in a study of shared clonotypes between healthy human individuals. Only in-frame clones appear in the TCRdb table, and some are missing; sequencing was by immunoSEQ multiplex PCR. The table records over a million clones, around three quarters of them present only once. Material: memory CD4+ T cells from PBMCs. The receptors derive from a man aged 18 to 30 in good health. Some clones in this sample may be carry-over from other donors' samples. CDR3s include the opening cysteine and the closing phenylalanine or tryptophan. The D gene is left open where the match is weak. Clone sizes are given selectively: once, few, many, or a class where the clone is expanded.

d_gene	abundance	j_gene	v_gene	CDR3aa	CDR3nt
-	-	TRBJ2-5	TRBV28	CASSLRGVRETQYF	TGTGCCAGCAGTTTAAGGGGGGTCCGAGAGACCCAGTACTTC
-	few	TRBJ2-5	TRBV7-8	CASSLGTQYF	TGTGCCAGCAGCTTAGGGACCCAGTACTTC
-	once	TRBJ2-5	TRBV5-1	CASSLHFQETQYF	TGCGCCAGCAGCTTGCACTTTCAAGAGACCCAGTACTTC
-	-	TRBJ2-2	TRBV14	CASSLSTERASGTGELFF	TGTGCCAGCAGCCTATCAACTGAGAGGGCCTCGGGCACCGGGGAGCTGTTTTTT
-	-	TRBJ1-6	TRBV5-1	CASSLKNSPLHF	TGCGCCAGCAGCTTGAAGAATTCACCCCTCCACTTT
-	few	TRBJ2-7	TRBV6-1	CASSVRVGGIHEQYF	TGTGCCAGCAGTGTTCGGGTCGGCGGTATCCACGAGCAGTACTTC
-	-	TRBJ2-5	TRBV6-6	CASRSGTEGTQYF	TGTGCCAGCAGGTCCGGGACCGAAGGGACCCAGTACTTC
-	-	TRBJ2-1	TRBV5-1	CASSLVAVRSSYNEQFF	TGCGCCAGCAGCTTGGTGGCAGTTCGGAGCTCCTACAATGAGCAGTTCTTC
-	-	TRBJ2-7	TRBV28	CASSLLQATFEQYF	TGTGCCAGCAGTTTACTACAGGCGACCTTCGAGCAGTACTTC
-	-	TRBJ2-3	TRBV2	CASSGLLADTQYF	TGTGCCAGCTCCGGCCTCCTGGCAGATACGCAGTATTTT
-	-	TRBJ1-1	TRBV6-6	CASALRQANTEAFF	TGTGCCAGCGCTCTGAGACAGGCGAACACTGAAGCTTTCTTT
-	-	TRBJ1-5	TRBV28	CASSLAGIRRDQPQHF	TGTGCCAGCAGTTTGGCAGGGATACGGAGGGATCAGCCCCAGCATTTT
TRBD2	-	TRBJ2-7	TRBV29-1	CSGWTGGEQYF	TGCAGCGGCTGGACGGGGGGCGAGCAGTACTTC
-	few	TRBJ1-1	TRBV14	CASSQDKGRGASTEAFF	TGTGCCAGCAGCCAAGATAAAGGCCGGGGGGCGAGCACTGAAGCTTTCTTT
TRBD2	-	TRBJ2-7	TRBV10-2	CASRRGTSDYYEQYF	TGCGCCAGCAGGAGGGGGACTAGCGATTACTACGAGCAGTACTTC
-	-	TRBJ2-2	TRBV15	CATRRGMNTGELFF	TGTGCCACGAGAAGGGGGATGAACACCGGGGAGCTGTTTTTT
TRBD1	-	TRBJ2-5	TRBV18	CASSPWTGETQYF	TGTGCCAGCTCACCTTGGACAGGGGAGACCCAGTACTTC
TRBD1	-	TRBJ1-5	TRBV4-2	CASSLDRGDQPQHF	TGTGCCAGCAGTCTGGACAGGGGGGACCAGCCCCAGCATTTT
-	-	TRBJ1-3	TRBV30	CAWERGRSGNTIYF	TGTGCCTGGGAGCGCGGCCGCTCTGGAAACACCATATATTTT
-	-	TRBJ2-1	TRBV7-8	CASSKSIRLGAYNEQFF	TGTGCCAGCAGCAAGTCCATTCGGCTGGGAGCCTACAATGAGCAGTTCTTC
-	-	TRBJ1-1	TRBV20-1	CSAREGTEAFF	TGCAGTGCTAGAGAAGGGACTGAAGCTTTCTTT
TRBD1	-	TRBJ2-7	TRBV2	CASTLDRDGEQYF	TGTGCCAGCACCTTGGACAGGGATGGCGAGCAGTACTTC
-	few	TRBJ2-3	TRBV7-2	CASSFSSRLGDTQYF	TGTGCCAGCAGCTTTTCGTCCAGGCTAGGGGATACGCAGTATTTT
TRBD1	-	TRBJ1-4	TRBV6-6	CASRRGQGREKLFF	TGTGCCAGCAGGAGGGGACAGGGACGTGAAAAACTGTTTTTT
TRBD2	-	TRBJ2-1	TRBV19	CASRERVAGGPQFF	TGTGCCAGTAGAGAACGCGTAGCGGGAGGCCCGCAGTTCTTC
TRBD2	-	TRBJ2-7	TRBV9	CASSVGLATYEQYF	TGTGCCAGCAGCGTGGGACTAGCGACCTACGAGCAGTACTTC
TRBD2	few	TRBJ2-2	TRBV18	CASSESLAVAAGELFF	TGTGCCAGCTCGGAAAGCCTAGCGGTGGCGGCCGGGGAGCTGTTTTTT
TRBD1	-	TRBJ2-2	TRBV4-2	CASSQGQGIDTGELFF	TGTGCCAGCAGCCAAGGACAGGGAATCGACACCGGGGAGCTGTTTTTT
-	-	TRBJ2-1	TRBV29-1	CSVEYGVPYNEQFF	TGCAGCGTTGAATACGGAGTTCCCTACAATGAGCAGTTCTTC
-	once	TRBJ2-7	TRBV5-1	CASSLMEVGEQYF	TGCGCCAGCAGCTTGATGGAAGTGGGCGAGCAGTACTTC
TRBD2	-	TRBJ2-7	TRBV7-2	CASSLDQGTSDPLSYEQYF	TGTGCCAGCAGCTTAGACCAAGGGACTAGCGATCCACTCTCCTACGAGCAGTACTTC
TRBD1	-	TRBJ1-1	TRBV2	CASSVQGRTEAFF	TGTGCCAGCAGTGTACAGGGGCGGACTGAAGCTTTCTTT
-	once	TRBJ2-5	TRBV7-8	CASSFLFETQETQYF	TGTGCCAGCAGCTTTCTCTTTGAGACCCAAGAGACCCAGTACTTC
TRBD1	once	TRBJ2-5	TRBV9	CASSGTGVQGTQYF	TGTGCCAGCAGCGGGACAGGGGTTCAAGGTACCCAGTACTTC
TRBD1	-	TRBJ2-3	TRBV5-1	CASSQGQGLTDTQYF	TGCGCCAGCAGCCAGGGACAGGGACTCACAGATACGCAGTATTTT
-	many	TRBJ1-3	TRBV5-1	CASSLGAISGNTIYF	TGCGCCAGCAGCTTGGGTGCTATCTCTGGAAACACCATATATTTT
-	-	TRBJ1-1	TRBV5-6	CASSHRDSNTEAFF	TGTGCCAGCAGCCACCGGGACTCGAACACTGAAGCTTTCTTT
-	-	TRBJ2-3	TRBV18	CASSPGRHTDTQYF	TGTGCCAGCTCACCCGGCCGCCACACAGATACGCAGTATTTT
-	-	TRBJ1-1	TRBV7-2	CASSLVAGYDEAFF	TGTGCCAGCAGCTTAGTGGCGGGGTACGATGAAGCTTTCTTT
-	-	TRBJ1-2	TRBV11-2	CASSTRTGYSTRGYTF	TGTGCCAGCAGCACCCGGACCGGATACTCGACAAGGGGCTACACCTTC
-	-	TRBJ1-2	TRBV15	CATSRSLRDGYTF	TGTGCCACCAGCAGATCTCTGAGGGACGGCTACACCTTC
-	-	TRBJ1-3	TRBV7-2	CASRDAGTGNTIYF	TGTGCCAGCAGGGACGCGGGGACTGGAAACACCATATATTTT
-	-	TRBJ1-2	TRBV7-2	CASSLELRNYGYTF	TGTGCCAGCAGCTTAGAGCTTCGCAACTATGGCTACACCTTC
-	once	TRBJ1-1	TRBV5-1	CASSLLSGGNTEAFF	TGCGCCAGCAGCTTGCTAAGCGGGGGAAACACTGAAGCTTTCTTT
TRBD2	-	TRBJ2-1	TRBV30	CAWSLWGGEQFF	TGTGCCTGGAGTCTCTGGGGGGGTGAGCAGTTCTTC
-	-	TRBJ1-1	TRBV2	CASSEEGDGFF	TGTGCCAGCAGCGAGGAAGGGGATGGTTTCTTT
TRBD2	few	TRBJ2-5	TRBV7-9	CASSGLAGGETQYF	TGTGCCAGCAGCGGACTAGCGGGAGGGGAGACCCAGTACTTC
-	-	TRBJ2-1	TRBV25-1	CASSEFRGGNEQFF	TGTGCCAGCAGTGAATTTCGGGGAGGCAATGAGCAGTTCTTC
TRBD1	-	TRBJ2-7	TRBV7-8	CASITTRQGAGEQYF	TGTGCCAGCATCACAACGAGACAGGGGGCGGGAGAGCAGTACTTC
-	-	TRBJ1-4	TRBV6-1	CASSFRSTNEKLFF	TGTGCCAGCAGTTTCCGGTCCACTAATGAAAAACTGTTTTTT
TRBD1	-	TRBJ1-2	TRBV6-6	CASRHAGQGEGGYTF	TGTGCCAGCAGACACGCCGGACAGGGTGAGGGTGGCTACACCTTC
-	-	TRBJ2-6	TRBV6-6	CASSSTGTGANVLTF	TGTGCCAGCAGTTCCACAGGGACTGGGGCCAACGTCCTGACTTTC
-	-	TRBJ1-2	TRBV7-9	CASSLEQPLGYTF	TGTGCCAGCAGCTTAGAGCAGCCCCTGGGCTACACCTTC
TRBD1	-	TRBJ2-5	TRBV5-1	CASSLGNRGPQETQYF	TGCGCCAGCAGCTTGGGTAACAGGGGTCCACAAGAGACCCAGTACTTC